The 30 T cell receptor beta chains presented below share a single source sample, sequenced in a study of OX40 agonist ivuxolimab in advanced cancers. The library came from the immunoSEQ multiplex PCR assay. In its TCRdb copy, this immuneACCESS table keeps in-frame sequences only and misses some clones. Where compared with another copy, unresolved V genes explain less than half of these, and the others have no known cause. In this sample the table shows tens of thousands of clones, 65% to 90% of which occur a single time. The top ten clones comprise approximately 1.9% of the sample. The input for sequencing was CD4+ or CD8+ T cells sorted from blood, taken in a trial of the OX40 agonist ivuxolimab. The receptors stem from an adult with an advanced solid tumor such as melanoma, head and neck, liver or kidney cancer.

The chain uses TRBV5-1 and TRBJ2-7; 9 positions agree with TRBD1. The germline CDR1 and CDR2 sequences are SGHRS and YFSETQ. Trimming removed 3 bases from V and 7 bases from J; junction bases left unmatched: 8. CDR3 size: 14 residues. The chain's CDR3 is CASSSRTGAGEQYF. The CDR3 coding sequence is TGCGCCAGCAGCTCGAGGACAGGGGCGGGGGAGCAGTACTTC.

The gene calls are TRBV25-1 and TRBJ2-7, with 13 positions matching TRBD2. Germline CDR1 reads MGHDK; CDR2 reads SYGVNS. This CDR3 is built from 14 residues. With V trimmed by 6 bases and J by 5 bases, 4 bases remained unmatched. CDR3 bases: TGTGCCAGCAGAGGGACTAGCGGGATCCACGAGCAGTACTTC. As protein: CASRGTSGIHEQYF.

CDR3 region: CASSFYGTTDTQYF. CDR3 in DNA: TGCGCCAGCAGCTTCTATGGGACGACAGATACGCAGTATTTT. The chain employs TRBV5-1 and TRBJ2-3; D is possibly TRBD1 or TRBD2 (5 bases each). The CDR3 runs 14 residues. Per the germline V gene, CDR1 is SGHRS and CDR2 is YFSETQ. Deletions cut 2 bases from V and 3 bases from J, with 10 bases between.

CDR3 in amino acids: CASSIKAGGDNEQFF. For the CDR3, the DNA is TGTGCCAGTAGTATAAAAGCGGGAGGGGACAATGAGCAGTTCTTC. V usage is TRBV19 and J usage is TRBJ2-1; 10 nucleotides line up with TRBD2. The germline V gene encodes CDR1 LNHDA and CDR2 SQIVND (reference sequence). V lost 2 bases, J lost 5 bases, and 3 bases stayed unmatched. This CDR3 is built from 15 residues.

J is TRBJ2-5 and V is TRBV6-1; D unresolved. V was pared by 4 bases and J by 5 bases, with 11 bases between. Germline V gene data show CDR1 as MNHNS and CDR2 as SASEGT. This CDR3 is 13 amino acids long. CDR3 nucleotide sequence: TGTGCCAGCAGTGTCGACTCCCTGGAGACCCAGTACTTC. It translates to CASSVDSLETQYF.

The sample holds a few counts of this clone. The chain combines TRBV11-3 with TRBJ2-7, with a possible D match to TRBD1 (5 bases). V was cut by 0 bases and J by 2 bases, with 11 bases left in between. Looked up from germline, CDR1 is SGHNT and CDR2 is YENEEA. This CDR3 contains 15 residues. CDR3 amino acids: CASSLDKGLTYEQYF. CDR3 DNA: TGTGCCAGCAGCTTAGATAAGGGGTTGACCTACGAGCAGTACTTC.

This chain uses TRBV2 with TRBJ2-7, with D perhaps matching TRBD2 (5 bases). CDR1 and CDR2 (germline): SNHLY, FYNNEI. Trimming cost V 4 bases and J 9 bases, with 13 bases left between them. The CDR3 sequence is 12 residues long. The DNA for the CDR3 is TGTGCCAGCAGTGGAGGGCCCGGACCGCAGTACTTC. This gives the protein CASSGGPGPQYF.

This sequence joins TRBV10-3 and TRBJ1-5, with 10 bases matching TRBD1. With V trimmed by 5 bases and J by 5 bases, 3 bases remained unmatched. The CDR3 is 14 residues long. The germline CDR1 and CDR2 sequences are ENHRY and SYGVKD. CDR3 residues: CAISRGQGDQPQHF. CDR3 DNA sequence: TGTGCCATCAGTCGAGGACAGGGGGATCAGCCCCAGCATTTT.

The chain recombines TRBV19 with TRBJ2-6; 11 nucleotides line up with TRBD1. The ends lost 8 bases at V and 0 bases at J; junction bases unmatched: 9. This CDR3 region has 18 residues. CDR1 is LNHDA and CDR2 is SQIVND in the germline V gene (reference sequence). The CDR3 coding sequence is TGTGCCAGTCTCGGGACAGGGGGGTTCTACTCTGGGGCCAACGTCCTGACTTTC. It codes for CASLGTGGFYSGANVLTF.

The chain recombines TRBV7-9 with TRBJ1-1; D remains ambiguous. V shed 5 bases and J shed 4 bases, with 14 bases lying between them. Germline V gene sequence: CDR1 SEHNR, CDR2 FQNEAQ (reference sequence). The CDR3 has 14 amino acids. The CDR3 coding sequence is TGTGCCAGCAGCCGGTCTGGATCGACCACTGAAGCTTTCTTT. Protein sequence: CASSRSGSTTEAFF.

J is TRBJ2-7 and V is TRBV5-1; TRBD1 matches at 8 bases. V shed 4 bases and J 7 bases; nucleotides not matched to a gene: 19. The CDR3 sequence is 17 residues long. Per the germline V gene, CDR1 is SGHRS and CDR2 is YFSETQ. The CDR3 DNA reads TGCGCCAGCAGCCACCACATACCGGGACAGGCCTCGTGGGAGCAGTACTTC. Translating it yields CASSHHIPGQASWEQYF.

This clone has a single count. The chain recombines TRBV5-1 with TRBJ2-3, with D perhaps matching TRBD1 or TRBD2 (5 bases each). From germline, CDR1 is SGHRS and CDR2 YFSETQ. The CDR3 runs 14 residues. V lost 4 bases and J lost 2, with 11 bases in between. In nucleotides, the CDR3 is TGCGCCAGCAGCGGGAGACAGAACACAGATACGCAGTATTTT. It yields the protein CASSGRQNTDTQYF.

The rearrangement uses TRBV6-1 and TRBJ2-7; 9 positions agree with TRBD1. The V gene end was trimmed by 7 bases and the J gene end by 0 bases; junction bases not matched to a gene: 4. There are 14 residues in the CDR3. CDR1 MNHNS and CDR2 SASEGT come from the germline V gene. CDR3 sequence: CASKWDRDSYEQYF. Written as DNA, the CDR3 is TGTGCCAGCAAATGGGACAGGGACTCCTACGAGCAGTACTTC.

This clone was recorded once. The gene calls are TRBV5-1 and TRBJ2-3; weak D call: TRBD2 (5 bases). V lost 5 bases, J lost 0 bases, and 13 bases lay in between. The germline V gene has CDR1 SGHRS and CDR2 YFSETQ. This CDR3 spans 15 amino acids. The CDR3 region has the DNA TGCGCCAGCAGTAAGTTAGCGCCGAGCACAGATACGCAGTATTTT. It translates to CASSKLAPSTDTQYF.

The chain employs TRBV6-1 and TRBJ2-5, with 14 bases aligning to TRBD2. This CDR3 contains 16 residues. Unmatched junction bases numbered 4, after V lost 4 bases and J lost 3 bases. The germline CDR1 and CDR2 sequences are MNHNS and SASEGT. DNA for the CDR3: TGTGCCAGCAGTGGCTGGGGACTAGCGGGAGAAGAGACCCAGTACTTC. The encoded protein is CASSGWGLAGEETQYF.

This clone has a single count. The V call is TRBV5-1, the J call TRBJ2-3, with TRBD2 matching 7 bases. V lost 7 bases and J lost 5; bases outside the gene matches: 10. Germline V gives CDR1 SGHRS, CDR2 YFSETQ. This CDR3 region has 14 residues. CDR3 DNA: TGCGCCAGCCAAATCCCCCTAGCGGAAGATACGCAGTATTTT. It codes for CASQIPLAEDTQYF.

This rearrangement joins TRBV7-3 to TRBJ2-7; the D call may be TRBD1 or TRBD2 (5 bases each). Trimming removed 3 bases from V and 6 bases from J, with 15 bases in between. Germline V lookup: CDR1 SGHTA, CDR2 FQGTGA. CDR3 length: 14 amino acids. Here the CDR3 reads CASSFGTQKGEQYF. CDR3 nucleotide sequence: TGTGCCAGCAGCTTCGGGACCCAAAAGGGCGAGCAGTACTTC.

This clone was seen a single time. The gene calls are TRBV6-6 and TRBJ2-7; possible D gene TRBD1, 6 bases. Trimming stripped 6 bases from V and 9 bases from J, with 12 bases between. CDR3 size: 11 residues. CDR1 is MNHNY and CDR2 is SVGAGI in the germline V gene (reference sequence). The DNA for the CDR3 is TGTGCCAGCAGATATCAGGGGTTGCAGTACTTC. Translated, it gives CASRYQGLQYF.

The chain joins TRBV7-3 to TRBJ2-7, with D tentatively TRBD1 or TRBD2 (5 bases each). CDR1 is SGHTA, CDR2 FQGTGA, per germline. V lost 2 bases, J lost 6 bases, and 14 bases lay in between. CDR3 length equals 14 residues. CDR3 sequence reads: CASSLGTDPLEQYF. The CDR3 nucleotides read TGTGCCAGCAGCTTAGGGACGGACCCCCTCGAGCAGTACTTC. The complete variable domain, with remaining parts taken from reference TRBV7-3 and TRBJ2-7, reads GAGVSQTPSNKVTEKGKYVELRCDPISGHTALYWYRQSLGQGPEFLIYFQGTGAADDSGLPNDRFFAVRPEGSVSTLKIQRTERGDSAVYLCASSLGTDPLEQYFGPGTRLTVT.

The chain joins TRBV9 to TRBJ2-6; D possibly uses TRBD1 or TRBD2 (5 bases each). The germline V gene has CDR1 SGDLS and CDR2 YYNGEE. The CDR3 has 15 residues. V was shortened by 0 bases and J by 4 bases, with 8 bases between the two germline ends. Here the CDR3 reads CASSVAGDGANVLTF. In DNA, the CDR3 is TGTGCCAGCAGCGTAGCCGGGGACGGGGCCAACGTCCTGACTTTC.

The chain recombines TRBV18 with TRBJ2-5; D possibly corresponds to TRBD2 (5 bases). CDR1 KGHSH and CDR2 LQKENI come from the germline V gene. V was shortened by 6 bases and J by 5 bases, with 16 bases between the two germline ends. There are 14 residues in the CDR3. CDR3 sequence (DNA): TGTGCCAGCTCGGGGAGCAAAACTAGTGAGACCCAGTACTTC. Amino acid sequence: CASSGSKTSETQYF.

V is TRBV9 and J is TRBJ2-5, with 12 bases matching TRBD2. The germline V gene encodes CDR1 SGDLS and CDR2 YYNGEE. V lost 0 bases to trimming and J lost 5 bases; unmatched junction nucleotides: 5. This CDR3 contains 16 residues. CDR3 sequence: CASSVGLAGDSETQYF. For the CDR3, the DNA is TGTGCCAGCAGCGTAGGACTAGCGGGAGATTCGGAGACCCAGTACTTC.

CDR3 nucleotides: TGTGCCAGCACTAATTTCGGGACTAGCGTGGGAGATACGCAGTATTTT. Protein: CASTNFGTSVGDTQYF. The rearrangement joins TRBV18 to TRBJ2-3, with 10 bases identical to TRBD2. From germline, CDR1 is KGHSH and CDR2 LQKENI. J lost 5 bases, V lost 8 bases, and 13 bases had no gene match. The CDR3 spans 16 residues.

This chain joins TRBV4-1 and TRBJ1-2, with a weak D call TRBD1 (6 bases). CDR3 length equals 15 residues. The V end was cut by 3 bases, the J end by 4 bases, with 15 bases between. CDR1 is MGHRA, CDR2 YSYEKL, per germline. The CDR3 coding sequence is TGCGCCAGCAGCCACTCGGGACAAACTTCCTATGGCTACACCTTC. Its protein is CASSHSGQTSYGYTF.

The chain combines TRBV19 with TRBJ2-5; 7 bases are a match to TRBD2. This CDR3 has 15 residues. The germline V gene encodes CDR1 LNHDA and CDR2 SQIVND (reference sequence). J was trimmed by 5 bases and V by 3 bases; bases with no gene match: 9. The CDR3 here is CASSMSSGMGETQYF. In DNA form, the CDR3 reads TGTGCCAGTAGTATGTCAAGCGGGATGGGGGAGACCCAGTACTTC. The whole variable domain, remainder taken from reference TRBV19 and TRBJ2-5, is DGGITQSPKYLFRKEGQNVTLSCEQNLNHDAMYWYRQDPGQGLRLIYYSQIVNDFQKGDIAEGYSVSREKKESFPLTVTSAQKNPTAFYLCASSMSSGMGETQYFGPGTRLLVL.

The rearrangement uses TRBV10-3 and TRBJ1-5; D gene uncertain. The CDR3 covers 14 residues. In germline, CDR1 is ENHRY, CDR2 SYGVKD. V was shortened by 4 bases and J by 0 bases, with 7 bases between the two germline ends. CDR3 sequence: CAISVGYSNQPQHF. The CDR3 DNA reads TGTGCCATCAGTGTTGGTTATAGCAATCAGCCCCAGCATTTT.

In this sample, this clone turned up once. The chain links TRBV9 to TRBJ2-1; either TRBD1 or TRBD2 may fit D (5 bases each). Trimming left V 3 bases short and J 4 bases short, with 11 bases between. Germline values: CDR1 SGDLS, CDR2 YYNGEE. There are 14 residues in the CDR3. CDR3 in DNA: TGTGCCAGCAGCGAGAGGGACCAATACAATGAGCAGTTCTTC. Translation: CASSERDQYNEQFF.

CDR3 nucleotide sequence: TGTGCCAGCAGATACCGGGACAGCTATTACGAGCAGTACTTC. This codes for CASRYRDSYYEQYF. The chain couples TRBV6-5 to TRBJ2-7; 7 bases line up with TRBD1. J was trimmed by 4 bases and V by 6 bases; bases with no gene match: 9. This CDR3 has 14 residues. Germline CDR1 MNHEY, CDR2 SVGAGI.

This clone showed up just a few times. This chain connects TRBV29-1 to TRBJ2-1, with TRBD2 matching over 8 bases. Germline CDR1 and CDR2: SQVTM and ANQGSEA. Trimming at V came to 6 bases and at J to 0 bases, leaving 7 bases not matched to a gene. The CDR3 contains 15 residues. The CDR3 DNA follows: TGCAGCGTATCAGCGGGAGTAAACTCCTACAATGAGCAGTTCTTC. Encoded protein: CSVSAGVNSYNEQFF.

V usage is TRBV5-8 and J usage is TRBJ1-4; 8 bases map to TRBD1. V lost 6 bases and J lost 7; bases outside the gene matches: 11. This CDR3 comprises 15 residues. CDR1 is SGHTS, CDR2 YDEGEE, per germline. CDR3 bases: TGTGCCAGCAACCCCTCCCCAGGGGGCGTTGAAAAACTGTTTTTT. It encodes CASNPSPGGVEKLFF. The whole variable domain, filled in from reference TRBV5-8 and TRBJ1-4, reads EAGVTQSPTHLIKTRGQQATLRCSPISGHTSVYWYQQALGLGLQFLLWYDEGEERNRGNFPPRFSGRQFPNYSSELNVNALELEDSALYLCASNPSPGGVEKLFFGSGTQLSVL.